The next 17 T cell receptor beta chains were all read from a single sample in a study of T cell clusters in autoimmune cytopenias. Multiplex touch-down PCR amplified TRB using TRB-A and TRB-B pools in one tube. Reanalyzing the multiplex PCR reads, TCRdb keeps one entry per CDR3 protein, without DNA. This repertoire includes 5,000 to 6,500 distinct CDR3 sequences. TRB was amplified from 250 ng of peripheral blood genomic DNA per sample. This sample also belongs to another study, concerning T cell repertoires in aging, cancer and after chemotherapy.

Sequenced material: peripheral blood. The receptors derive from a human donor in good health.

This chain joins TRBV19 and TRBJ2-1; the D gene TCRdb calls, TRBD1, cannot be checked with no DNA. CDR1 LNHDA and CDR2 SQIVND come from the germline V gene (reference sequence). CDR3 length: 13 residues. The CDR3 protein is CASSTDIYNEQFF.

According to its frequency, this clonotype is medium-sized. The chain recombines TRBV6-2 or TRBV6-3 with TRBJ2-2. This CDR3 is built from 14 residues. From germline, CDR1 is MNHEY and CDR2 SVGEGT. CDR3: CASRFWRYTGELFF.

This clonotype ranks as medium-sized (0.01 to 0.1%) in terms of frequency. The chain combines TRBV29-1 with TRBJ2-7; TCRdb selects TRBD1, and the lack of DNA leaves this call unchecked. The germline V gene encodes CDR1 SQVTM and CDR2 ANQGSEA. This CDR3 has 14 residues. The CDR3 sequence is CSVEVSPGVGEQYF.

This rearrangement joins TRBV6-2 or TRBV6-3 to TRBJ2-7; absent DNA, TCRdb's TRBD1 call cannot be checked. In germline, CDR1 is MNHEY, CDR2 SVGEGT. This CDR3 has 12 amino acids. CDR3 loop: CASGGGRHEQYF.

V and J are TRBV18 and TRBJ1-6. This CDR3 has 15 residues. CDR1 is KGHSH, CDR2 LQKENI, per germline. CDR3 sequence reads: CASSPQGSRGSPLHF.

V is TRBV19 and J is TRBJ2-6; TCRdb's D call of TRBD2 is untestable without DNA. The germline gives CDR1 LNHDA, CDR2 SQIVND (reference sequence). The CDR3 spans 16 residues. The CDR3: CASSMWRVSGANVLTF.

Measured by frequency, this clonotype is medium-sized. The CDR3 is CASSINTSGRNGEQFF. V usage is TRBV19 and J usage is TRBJ2-1; as DNA is missing, the TRBD2 call by TCRdb cannot be tested. The germline V gene encodes CDR1 LNHDA and CDR2 SQIVND (reference sequence). The CDR3 sequence is 16 residues long.

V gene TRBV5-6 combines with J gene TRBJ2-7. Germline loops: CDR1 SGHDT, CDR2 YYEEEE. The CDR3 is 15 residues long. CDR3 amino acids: CASSLVGRHYEEQYF.

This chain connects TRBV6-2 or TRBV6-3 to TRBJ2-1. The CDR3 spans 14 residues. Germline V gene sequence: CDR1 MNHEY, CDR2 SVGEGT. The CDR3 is CASLPGSSYNEQFF.

This CDR3 is CASSTPGTGGYEQYF. The chain links TRBV19 to TRBJ2-7; TCRdb lists TRBD1, though no DNA is available to test this call. Germline loops: CDR1 LNHDA, CDR2 SQIVND (reference sequence). The CDR3 loop spans 15 amino acids.

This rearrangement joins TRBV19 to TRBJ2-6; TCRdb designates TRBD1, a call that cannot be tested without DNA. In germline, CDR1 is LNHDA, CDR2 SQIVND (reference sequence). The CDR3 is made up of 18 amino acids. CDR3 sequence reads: CASSIWGRVSSGANVLTF.

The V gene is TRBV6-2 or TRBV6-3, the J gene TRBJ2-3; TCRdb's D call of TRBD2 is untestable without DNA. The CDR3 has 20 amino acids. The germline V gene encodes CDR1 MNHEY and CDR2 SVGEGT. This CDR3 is CASNHGGSGSGRANVDTQYF.

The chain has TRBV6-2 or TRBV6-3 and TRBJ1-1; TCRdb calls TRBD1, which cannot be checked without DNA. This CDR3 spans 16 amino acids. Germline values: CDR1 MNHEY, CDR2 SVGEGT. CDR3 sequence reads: CASSSTKPGSGTEAFF.

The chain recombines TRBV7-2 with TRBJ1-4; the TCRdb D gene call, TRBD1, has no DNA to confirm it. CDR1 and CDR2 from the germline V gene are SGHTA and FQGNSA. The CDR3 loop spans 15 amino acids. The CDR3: CASSFGMGAGEKLFF.

CDR3 in amino acids: CASTPEYANTGELFF. The chain employs TRBV19 and TRBJ2-2; lacking DNA, the TRBD1 call made by TCRdb goes unchecked. The CDR3 is made up of 15 amino acids. The germline gives CDR1 LNHDA, CDR2 SQIVND (reference sequence). The whole variable domain, filled in from reference TRBV19 and TRBJ2-2, reads DGGITQSPKYLFRKEGQNVTLSCEQNLNHDAMYWYRQDPGQGLRLIYYSQIVNDFQKGDIAEGYSVSREKKESFPLTVTSAQKNPTAFYLCASTPEYANTGELFFGEGSRLTVL.

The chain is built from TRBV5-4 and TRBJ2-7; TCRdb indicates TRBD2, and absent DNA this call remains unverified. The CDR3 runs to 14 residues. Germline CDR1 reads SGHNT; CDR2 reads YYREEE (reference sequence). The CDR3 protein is CASSAGERSYEQYF.

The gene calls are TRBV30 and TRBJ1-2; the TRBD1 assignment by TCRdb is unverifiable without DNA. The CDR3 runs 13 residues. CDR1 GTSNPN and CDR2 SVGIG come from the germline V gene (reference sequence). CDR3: CAWTTPGVYGYTF.